This T cell receptor beta chain was identified during a study of CD8+ T cells in alopecia areata. Lesional scalp punch biopsies and peripheral blood came from alopecia areata patients. Isolation of CD4+ and CD8+ T cells from PBMCs was achieved by sorting. In this sample, this clone turned up once. Its antigen is unidentified. This CDR3 is built from 16 residues. The V gene end was trimmed by 4 bases and the J gene end by 2 bases; junction bases not matched to a gene: 7. Germline CDR1 reads MNHNS; CDR2 reads SASEGT. General study points: Lesional scalp exceeded normal scalp in clonality, especially in alopecia totalis/universalis.

It was cDNA, reverse transcribed from extracted RNA, that served as the sequencing template. The method was immunoSEQ multiplex PCR; TCRdb's version includes in-frame clones alone and lacks a portion of them. The data contain more than 95,000 clones, less than 50% of them singletons. This clonotype was sampled from a human donor with alopecia areata. Sequenced: CD4+ T cells sorted from blood. The rearrangement links TRBV6-1 to TRBJ2-5, with TRBD2 matching 10 bases. The DNA of the CDR3 is TGTGCCAGCAGTGCCTCTAGCGGGAGCGGTCAAGAGACCCAGTACTTC. This encodes CASSASSGSGQETQYF.